Listed below are T cell receptor beta chains from one sample, sequenced in a study of PD-L1 blockade in urothelial cancer. Generated by immunoSEQ multiplex PCR, the TCRdb table keeps only in-frame clones and is missing some. The table has 45,000 to 70,000 clones, about 85% seen once. The sequencing here drew on PBMCs, taken around atezolizumab (anti-PD-L1) treatment. These receptors were collected from a man in his 70s with urothelial cancer. CDR3s include the opening cysteine and the closing phenylalanine or tryptophan. A D gene is named only where the DNA matches it firmly. Where a row states a size, it is once, few, many or the class of an expanded clone; other rows omit it.

J: TRBJ1-1
D: TRBD1
V: TRBV6-5
size: once
DNA: TGTGCCAGCAGTGTGACAGGGCGAAACACTGAAGCTTTCTTT
CDR3: CASSVTGRNTEAFF

J: TRBJ2-1
D: TRBD2
V: TRBV10-1
size: few
DNA: TGCGCCTCCCGGACTAGCGGGAGTAATGAGCAGTTCTTC
CDR3: CASRTSGSNEQFF

J: TRBJ1-2
D: TRBD1
V: TRBV7-9
size: once
DNA: TGTGCCAGCAGCTCCACCGAGGGGGCGCTGGGTGGCTACACCTTC
CDR3: CASSSTEGALGGYTF

J: TRBJ1-2
D: NA
V: TRBV7-8
size: NA
DNA: TGTGCCAGCAGTCCGAACAGGGCCGCCTATGGCTACACCTTC
CDR3: CASSPNRAAYGYTF

J: TRBJ2-7
D: TRBD1
V: TRBV10-3
size: NA
DNA: TGTGCCATCAGTGAAGGGACAGGGAGTAGGTACGAGCAGTACTTC
CDR3: CAISEGTGSRYEQYF

J: TRBJ2-3
D: TRBD1
V: TRBV18
size: NA
DNA: TGTGCCAGCTCCATGGGACAGATCCCCACAGATACGCAGTATTTT
CDR3: CASSMGQIPTDTQYF

J: TRBJ2-2
D: TRBD1
V: TRBV10-3
size: NA
DNA: TGTGCCATCAGTGCGGGACAGGGGGCTACCGGGGAGCTGTTTTTT
CDR3: CAISAGQGATGELFF

J: TRBJ2-7
D: TRBD1
V: TRBV5-6
size: NA
DNA: TGTGCCAGCAGCTTACAGGGGAGAACCTACGAGCAGTACTTC
CDR3: CASSLQGRTYEQYF

J: TRBJ2-7
D: NA
V: TRBV19
size: NA
DNA: TGTGCCAGTAGCGAAGGGGCAGGGGTCGAGCAGTACTTC
CDR3: CASSEGAGVEQYF

J: TRBJ1-2
D: NA
V: TRBV19
size: NA
DNA: TGTGCCAGTAGTATTGGCCAGGGCTATGGCTACACCTTC
CDR3: CASSIGQGYGYTF

J: TRBJ2-7
D: NA
V: TRBV18
size: NA
DNA: TGTGCCAGCTCGGATATGGAGGGGACCTACGAGCAGTACTTC
CDR3: CASSDMEGTYEQYF

J: TRBJ2-3
D: NA
V: TRBV28
size: NA
DNA: TGTGCCAGCACCCGAGGGGGATTCGCAGATACGCAGTATTTT
CDR3: CASTRGGFADTQYF

J: TRBJ2-5
D: NA
V: TRBV7-9
size: NA
DNA: TGTGCCAGCAGCTCCGGGACACATAAAGAGACCCAGTACTTC
CDR3: CASSSGTHKETQYF

J: TRBJ2-6
D: NA
V: TRBV6-4
size: NA
DNA: TGTGCCAGCAGTGACTCAGGGGTCTCTGGGGCCAACGTCCTGACTTTC
CDR3: CASSDSGVSGANVLTF

J: TRBJ2-7
D: NA
V: TRBV4-1
size: NA
DNA: TGCGCCAGCAGCCTCCGAGTAGGGGGAGGGGTTTACGAGCAGTACTTC
CDR3: CASSLRVGGGVYEQYF

J: TRBJ2-2
D: TRBD2
V: TRBV4-1
size: NA
DNA: TGCGCCAGCAGCGTTAGCGGGAGTCTTACCGGGGAGCTGTTTTTT
CDR3: CASSVSGSLTGELFF

J: TRBJ2-5
D: NA
V: TRBV5-1
size: NA
DNA: TGCGCCAGCAGCTTGGCTTGGGGGAGGCAAGAGACCCAGTACTTC
CDR3: CASSLAWGRQETQYF

J: TRBJ2-5
D: TRBD1
V: TRBV27
size: few
DNA: TGTGCCAGCAGACGACAGGGCGTAGAGACCCAGTACTTC
CDR3: CASRRQGVETQYF

J: TRBJ2-7
D: NA
V: TRBV12-5
size: NA
DNA: TGTGCTAGTGCTTTGGGGGGCCACTACGAGCAGTACTTC
CDR3: CASALGGHYEQYF

J: TRBJ2-2
D: TRBD1
V: TRBV5-8
size: NA
DNA: TGTGCCAGCCGGGACAGAGAGAACACCGGGGAGCTGTTTTTT
CDR3: CASRDRENTGELFF

J: TRBJ2-7
D: TRBD2
V: TRBV28
size: NA
DNA: TGTGCCAGCAGTTCCCCACGGGCGGGGGGGCCCGGCGAGCAGTACTTC
CDR3: CASSSPRAGGPGEQYF

J: TRBJ2-1
D: NA
V: TRBV7-8
size: NA
DNA: TGTGCCAGCAGCTTAGTGCCAGGCAGCTCCTACAATGAGCAGTTCTTC
CDR3: CASSLVPGSSYNEQFF

J: TRBJ2-2
D: NA
V: TRBV18
size: NA
DNA: TGTGCCAGCTCACCCAGCTCTGAGGCCGGGGAGCTGTTTTTT
CDR3: CASSPSSEAGELFF

J: TRBJ2-1
D: TRBD2
V: TRBV30
size: NA
DNA: TGTGCCTGGAGTGCCGAAACCTGGATAAGCGGGAGGTCCTACAATGAGCAGTTCTTC
CDR3: CAWSAETWISGRSYNEQFF

J: TRBJ1-5
D: TRBD1
V: TRBV6-5
size: NA
DNA: TGTGCCAGCAGCCCGGGGACAGAGTTATATCAGCCCCAGCATTTT
CDR3: CASSPGTELYQPQHF

J: TRBJ1-3
D: NA
V: TRBV28
size: NA
DNA: TGTGCCAGTTCGACTTCCAACTCTGGAAACACCATATATTTT
CDR3: CASSTSNSGNTIYF

J: TRBJ1-1
D: NA
V: TRBV4-1
size: NA
DNA: TGCGCCAGCAGCCAAGCTAGGTACACTGAAGCTTTCTTT
CDR3: CASSQARYTEAFF